Below are 3 T cell receptor beta chains sequenced from a single sample in a study of T cell changes during pregnancy in multiple sclerosis. Produced via immunoSEQ multiplex PCR; TCRdb's table is partial and in-frame only. The repertoire includes 95,000 to 100,000 clones, more than 90% of them detected once, and 3.1% sits in the top ten. The sample in question was peripheral blood, obtained in the second trimester of pregnancy. The receptors shown here come from a female donor with multiple sclerosis, enrolled in a pregnancy study.

The rearrangement uses TRBV15 and TRBJ2-1, with TRBD2 matching over 9 bases. The junction had 15 bases not matched to a gene; V was cut back by 3 bases and J by 0 bases. Germline V lookup: CDR1 LNHNV, CDR2 YYDKDF (reference sequence). This CDR3 has 20 amino acids. CDR3 DNA: TGTGCCACCAGCAGTGACCCCTCTGGCGGGAGGGCCTTCTCCTACAATGAGCAGTTCTTC. Translation: CATSSDPSGGRAFSYNEQFF.

The rearrangement links TRBV29-1 to TRBJ2-2; the D gene is possibly TRBD2 (6 bases). CDR3 length: 14 amino acids. V shed 4 bases and J shed 1 base, with 10 bases lying between them. Per the germline V gene, CDR1 is SQVTM and CDR2 is ANQGSEA. The CDR3 DNA is TGCAGCGTTGCCGGGGGAATGAACACCGGGGAGCTGTTTTTT. This gives the protein CSVAGGMNTGELFF.

CDR3 nucleotide sequence: TGTGCCAGCAGCGTAGGAGCGGGGGGATACAATGAGCAGTTCTTC. Residues: CASSVGAGGYNEQFF. The V and J genes are TRBV9 and TRBJ2-1; 9 positions match TRBD2. Germline CDR1 SGDLS, CDR2 YYNGEE. After removal of 0 bases from V and 4 bases from J, the junction contained 2 bases not matched to a gene. There are 15 residues in the CDR3.